These T cell receptor beta chains were read from a single sample in a study of blood T cell repertoires in COVID-19. Generated by immunoSEQ multiplex PCR, the TCRdb table keeps only in-frame clones and is missing some. This repertoire shows more than 85,000 clones, 70% to 90% found once; its top ten account for 3.5% to 5%. Sequencing was carried out using peripheral blood. The source is a human donor with COVID-19, enrolled during active disease. The donor label of this sample is uncertain. Both conserved end residues are part of each CDR3. D genes are given only for firm matches. The size field is filled for only some rows; it gives once, few, many or a size class.

j_call: TRBJ1-6
v_call: TRBV5-1
clone_size: .
d_call: TRBD1
cdr3_nt: TGCGCCAGCAGCTTGGCGACAGGGGTTAACTCACCCCTCCACTTT
cdr3_aa: CASSLATGVNSPLHF

j_call: TRBJ2-5
v_call: TRBV5-1
clone_size: .
d_call: TRBD1
cdr3_nt: TGCGCCAGCAGCCCGGACAGGGCCGAGACCCAGTACTTC
cdr3_aa: CASSPDRAETQYF

j_call: TRBJ1-6
v_call: TRBV5-6
clone_size: few
d_call: .
cdr3_nt: TGTGCCAGCAGTTCGAATTCACCCCTCCACTTT
cdr3_aa: CASSSNSPLHF

j_call: TRBJ2-7
v_call: TRBV11-2
clone_size: .
d_call: TRBD2
cdr3_nt: TGTGCCAGCAGCTTTGGGGGGACTAACGAGCAGTACTTC
cdr3_aa: CASSFGGTNEQYF

j_call: TRBJ2-7
v_call: TRBV11-1
clone_size: .
d_call: TRBD2
cdr3_nt: TGTGCCAGCAGCTCAGGACTAGCGGGGGTGCAGTACTTC
cdr3_aa: CASSSGLAGVQYF

j_call: TRBJ2-1
v_call: TRBV19
clone_size: .
d_call: TRBD2
cdr3_nt: TGTGCCAGTAGTGCGGCTAGCGGGCTACTCAATGAGCAGTTCTTC
cdr3_aa: CASSAASGLLNEQFF

j_call: TRBJ1-4
v_call: TRBV7-9
clone_size: .
d_call: TRBD1
cdr3_nt: TGTGCCAGCAGCTTTGGACAGGGGGGGAGTGAAAAACTGTTTTTT
cdr3_aa: CASSFGQGGSEKLFF

j_call: TRBJ1-2
v_call: TRBV19
clone_size: .
d_call: TRBD1
cdr3_nt: TGTGCCAGTAGTATTTGGGTTTGGACAGGGAGCTCTAACTATGGCTACACCTTC
cdr3_aa: CASSIWVWTGSSNYGYTF

j_call: TRBJ1-1
v_call: TRBV7-3
clone_size: .
d_call: TRBD1
cdr3_nt: TGTGCCAGCAGCTCCGGGACAGGGGGCACTGAAGCTTTCTTT
cdr3_aa: CASSSGTGGTEAFF

j_call: TRBJ1-6
v_call: TRBV5-4
clone_size: .
d_call: .
cdr3_nt: TGTGCCAGCACACTCCCAGGAAGGAATTCACCCCTCCACTTT
cdr3_aa: CASTLPGRNSPLHF

j_call: TRBJ2-7
v_call: TRBV28
clone_size: .
d_call: TRBD1
cdr3_nt: TGTGCCAGCAGTCGAACGGGACAGGGGAGGCACGAGCAGTACTTC
cdr3_aa: CASSRTGQGRHEQYF

j_call: TRBJ1-1
v_call: TRBV4-1
clone_size: .
d_call: .
cdr3_nt: TGCGCCAGCAGCCAAGACGAAGGGGTGAACACTGAGGCTTTCTTT
cdr3_aa: CASSQDEGVNTEAFF

j_call: TRBJ1-2
v_call: TRBV11-2
clone_size: .
d_call: .
cdr3_nt: TGTGCCAGCAGCCCCCAGGAGGGATTCTATGGCTACACCTTC
cdr3_aa: CASSPQEGFYGYTF

j_call: TRBJ1-1
v_call: TRBV7-9
clone_size: .
d_call: .
cdr3_nt: TGTGCCATTAAGGGGGTGCTAATGAACACTGAAGCTTTCTTT
cdr3_aa: CAIKGVLMNTEAFF

j_call: TRBJ1-4
v_call: TRBV7-2
clone_size: .
d_call: .
cdr3_nt: TGTGCCAGCGGCCGGCAGGCTAATGAAAAACTGTTTTTT
cdr3_aa: CASGRQANEKLFF

j_call: TRBJ1-2
v_call: TRBV6-2/TRBV6-3
clone_size: few
d_call: .
cdr3_nt: TGTGCCAGCAGTTACGGCGGGGTCGGAGGCTATGGCTACACCTTC
cdr3_aa: CASSYGGVGGYGYTF

j_call: TRBJ2-1
v_call: TRBV7-2
clone_size: .
d_call: TRBD2
cdr3_nt: TGTGCCAGCAGTCGACCGGGACTAGCCTCCAAGGCCGAGGAGCAGTTCTTC
cdr3_aa: CASSRPGLASKAEEQFF

j_call: TRBJ2-1
v_call: TRBV1
clone_size: .
d_call: .
cdr3_nt: TGCACCAGCAGCCAAGATGTACGCGACTACAATGAGCAGTTCTTC
cdr3_aa: CTSSQDVRDYNEQFF

j_call: TRBJ1-4
v_call: TRBV6-5
clone_size: .
d_call: .
cdr3_nt: TGTGCCATTCAAAACTACGCTGGGGAAAAACTGTTTTTT
cdr3_aa: CAIQNYAGEKLFF

j_call: TRBJ1-4
v_call: TRBV4-1
clone_size: .
d_call: TRBD1
cdr3_nt: TGCGCCAGCAGCCAAGAGGGACAGGGAGGCGAAAAACTGTTTTTT
cdr3_aa: CASSQEGQGGEKLFF

j_call: TRBJ2-7
v_call: TRBV23-1
clone_size: .
d_call: .
cdr3_nt: TGCGCCAGCAGGCGCGGACAGCCCGGCCACGAGCAGTACTTC
cdr3_aa: CASRRGQPGHEQYF

j_call: TRBJ1-4
v_call: TRBV29-1
clone_size: .
d_call: .
cdr3_nt: TGCAGCGTTGAAGCCGATGAAAAACTGTTTTTT
cdr3_aa: CSVEADEKLFF

j_call: TRBJ1-1
v_call: TRBV19
clone_size: .
d_call: .
cdr3_nt: TGTGCCAGTAGTGCGACAGGATGGAACACTGAAGCTTTCTTT
cdr3_aa: CASSATGWNTEAFF

j_call: TRBJ2-1
v_call: TRBV19
clone_size: .
d_call: TRBD1
cdr3_nt: TGTGCCAGTAGTCGGGGCGGGACAGGGAACAATGAGCAGTTCTTC
cdr3_aa: CASSRGGTGNNEQFF